One TCR beta chain is described in this entry. This sample is drawn from a study of TIL therapy for anti-PD-1-resistant metastatic lung cancer. Regarding time point: pre-treatment sample, taken before nivolumab and TIL therapy. Tumor tissue came from excised metastases, mostly pleural nodules or supraclavicular lymph nodes. Patients then received nivolumab; progressors got lymphodepletion, TIL and IL-2. The germline V gene has CDR1 LGHDT and CDR2 YNNKEL (reference sequence). The CDR3 has 16 amino acids. V lost 1 base, J lost 7 bases, and 8 bases stayed unmatched. This was the immunoSEQ v3 assay. Each library reached some 2 million read pairs, or roughly 4.5-6.5 million at deep level. Clones were sequenced by immunoSEQ multiplex PCR, and TCRdb holds only the in-frame ones, with some missing. The repertoire holds approximately 97,000 clones, with roughly 65% as singletons.

This clonotype originated in a person between 25 and 80 years old with non-small cell lung cancer. The genes are TRBV3-1 (or the pseudogene TRBV3-2) and TRBJ2-1, with 9 bases matching TRBD2. Sequencing was performed on tumor tissue, taken at baseline. CDR3 in DNA: TGTGCCAGCAGCCAAGTAATGGCAGCGGGGGGAAATGAGCAGTTCTTC. As protein: CASSQVMAAGGNEQFF.